This TCR beta chain was identified during a study of shared clonotypes between healthy human individuals. Details on this clone: As yet, its antigen is unknown.

General study results and limits: Non-shared clonotypes had lower generation probabilities than those shared by all four donors. Clonotype sharing across a few donors was observed for around 5% of naive CD4 clonotypes.

The CDR3 has 12 amino acids. Germline lookup yields CDR1 PRHDT and CDR2 FYEKMQ (reference sequence). The germline V and J ends were trimmed by 5 bases and 2 bases, with 6 bases remaining between them. TCRdb's table, derived via immunoSEQ multiplex PCR, lists solely in-frame clones and lacks some. The sample has millions of clones; over 85% are singletons. The clonotype comes from a young man in good health. The specimen was naive CD4+ T cells sorted from blood. Subset reported: CD45RA+ positively selected. The chain recombines TRBV13 with TRBJ1-1; D not certain. The CDR3 region has the DNA TGTGCCAGCAGCCCGATTAACACTGAAGCTTTCTTT. It specifies CASSPINTEAFF. The full variable domain, with the rest looked up from reference TRBV13 and TRBJ1-1, is AAGVIQSPRHLIKEKRETATLKCYPIPRHDTVYWYQQGPGQDPQFLISFYEKMQSDKGSIPDRFSAQQFSDYHSELNMSSLELGDSALYFCASSPINTEAFFGQGTRLTVV.